Below are 17 T cell receptor beta chains sequenced from a single sample in a study of T cell changes during pregnancy in multiple sclerosis. Sequenced by immunoSEQ multiplex PCR; TCRdb stores in-frame clones only, minus some. The table lists 40,000 to 60,000 clones, over 90% of them singletons. The material was peripheral blood, obtained after pregnancy. These TCRs come from a female donor with multiple sclerosis, enrolled in a pregnancy study.

The chain couples TRBV7-9 to TRBJ2-7; TRBD1 agrees at 10 bases. The CDR3 is made up of 15 amino acids. J gave up 4 bases and V 5 bases, and 8 bases lay outside the gene matches. From germline, CDR1 is SEHNR and CDR2 FQNEAQ (reference sequence). Here the CDR3 DNA reads TGTGCCAGCAGCCGCGGACAGGGGGTTTCTTACGAGCAGTACTTC. This gives the protein CASSRGQGVSYEQYF.

This chain joins TRBV6-6 and TRBJ1-5; perhaps TRBD1 as D (5 bases). CDR1 MNHNY and CDR2 SVGAGI come from the germline V gene (reference sequence). The CDR3 extends over 15 amino acids. Trimming took off 0 bases at V and 6 bases at J, with 12 bases between the two ends. Here the CDR3 reads CASSYSQGTGQPQHF. CDR3 nucleotides: TGTGCCAGCAGTTACTCTCAGGGAACGGGTCAGCCCCAGCATTTT.

V is TRBV7-8 and J is TRBJ2-5; TRBD2 matches 15 bases. The CDR3 is 18 residues long. Looked up from germline, CDR1 is SGHVS and CDR2 is FQNEAQ. V shed 5 bases, J shed 5 bases, and the junction held 12 bases outside the gene matches. The CDR3 is CASSAPTGTSGGFETQYF. In DNA form, the CDR3 reads TGTGCCAGCAGCGCGCCCACCGGGACTAGCGGGGGGTTTGAGACCCAGTACTTC.

This chain joins TRBV7-2 and TRBJ2-7; possible D gene TRBD1, 6 bases. V lost 4 bases, J lost 7 bases, and 11 bases lay in between. The germline gives CDR1 SGHTA, CDR2 FQGNSA. This CDR3 contains 12 residues. The CDR3 reads CASSSQGREQYF. CDR3 nucleotide sequence: TGTGCCAGCAGCTCACAGGGTAGGGAGCAGTACTTC.

This clone was seen just once. J is TRBJ2-7 and V is TRBV6-5; D possibly corresponds to TRBD1 (6 bases). The CDR3 has 12 amino acids. The V gene lost 6 bases and the J gene lost 4 bases, with 10 bases spanning the gap. Germline CDR1 is MNHEY and CDR2 is SVGAGI. CDR3: CASRWGHYEQYF. In DNA form, the CDR3 reads TGTGCCAGCAGGTGGGGACATTACGAGCAGTACTTC.

This sequence joins TRBV7-3 and TRBJ2-7, with TRBD1 matching 12 bases. V gave up 5 bases and J gave up 9 bases; unmatched junction bases: 8. There are 14 residues in the CDR3. CDR1 and CDR2 (germline): SGHTA, FQGTGA. Here the CDR3 DNA reads TGTGCCAGCAGCACCACCGGGACAGGGGGCCCGCAGTACTTC. Its protein product is CASSTTGTGGPQYF. Full variable domain (missing parts from reference TRBV7-3 and TRBJ2-7): GAGVSQTPSNKVTEKGKYVELRCDPISGHTALYWYRQSLGQGPEFLIYFQGTGAADDSGLPNDRFFAVRPEGSVSTLKIQRTERGDSAVYLCASSTTGTGGPQYFGPGTRLTVT.

This rearrangement joins TRBV18 to TRBJ2-7; 8 nucleotides align to TRBD1. The CDR3 runs to 13 residues. J lost 9 bases, V lost 6 bases, and 10 bases had no gene match. CDR1 and CDR2 from the germline V gene are KGHSH and LQKENI. This CDR3 is CASSSLTGDVQYF. For the CDR3, the DNA is TGTGCCAGCTCTTCCCTGACAGGGGATGTGCAGTACTTC.

The chain recombines TRBV29-1 with TRBJ1-1; TRBD1 is a possible D gene (5 bases). The V end was cut by 7 bases, the J end by 1 base, with 13 bases between. Germline V gene lookup returns CDR1 SQVTM and CDR2 ANQGSEA. The CDR3 totals 13 residues. CDR3 sequence reads: CSAPGGGNTEAFF. The CDR3 DNA is TGCAGCGCCCCGGGGGGAGGGAACACTGAAGCTTTCTTT.

Only a few counts were recorded for this clone. The CDR3 is CASRPSGLAGHIEQFF. CDR3 coding DNA: TGTGCCAGCAGACCCTCGGGACTAGCGGGGCACATTGAGCAGTTCTTC. V is TRBV7-2 and J is TRBJ2-1; 13 nucleotides match TRBD2. The germline gives CDR1 SGHTA, CDR2 FQGNSA. The CDR3 runs to 16 residues. After removal of 6 bases from V and 9 bases from J, the junction contained 11 bases not matched to a gene.

This clone was seen only a few times. V is TRBV10-3 and J is TRBJ1-1; 7 positions agree with TRBD1. J was trimmed by 3 bases and V by 4 bases; bases with no gene match: 11. The CDR3 extends over 16 amino acids. Germline V gives CDR1 ENHRY, CDR2 SYGVKD. As DNA, the CDR3 is TGTGCCATCAGTGCGTTCGACAGGGAAGAGGACACTGAAGCTTTCTTT. The encoded protein is CAISAFDREEDTEAFF.

The rearrangement joins TRBV7-2 to TRBJ2-7; tentative D call: TRBD1 (6 bases). V lost 3 bases and J 5 bases, leaving 17 bases between the germline ends. This CDR3 is 15 amino acids long. Germline V lookup: CDR1 SGHTA, CDR2 FQGNSA. CDR3: CASSLVPGEFDEQYF. The DNA for the CDR3 is TGTGCCAGCAGCTTGGTCCCAGGGGAATTCGACGAGCAGTACTTC.

This clone has a single count. The chain employs TRBV6-4 and TRBJ2-3; 12 nucleotides line up with TRBD2. CDR1 and CDR2 from the germline V gene are MRHNA and SNTAGT. The CDR3 covers 15 residues. The V segment lost 3 bases and the J segment 5 bases; nucleotides outside the gene matches: 3. The CDR3 DNA is TGTGCCAGCAGTGAATGGACTAGCGGGGTAGATACGCAGTATTTT. Translated: CASSEWTSGVDTQYF.

The sample holds one count of this clone. This chain links TRBV13 with TRBJ2-1, with 11 nucleotides matching TRBD1. This CDR3 contains 16 residues. Trimming at V came to 5 bases and at J to 7 bases, leaving 10 bases not matched to a gene. From germline, CDR1 is PRHDT and CDR2 FYEKMQ (reference sequence). CDR3 in DNA: TGTGCCAGCAGCCCCACCGGACAGGGGGCTGGGAATGAGCAGTTCTTC. Its translation is CASSPTGQGAGNEQFF.

V gene TRBV5-6 combines with J gene TRBJ1-5; 7 bases are shared with TRBD1. V shed 4 bases, J shed 5 bases, and the junction held 6 bases outside the gene matches. Per germline, CDR1 SGHDT and CDR2 YYEEEE. The CDR3 runs 14 residues. The DNA of the CDR3 is TGTGCCAGCAGCCGAGACAGGGTGGATCAGCCCCAGCATTTT. Its translation: CASSRDRVDQPQHF. Variable domain in full (rest from reference TRBV5-6 and TRBJ1-5): DAGVTQSPTHLIKTRGQQVTLRCSPKSGHDTVSWYQQALGQGPQFIFQYYEEEERQRGNFPDRFSGHQFPNYSSELNVNALLLGDSALYLCASSRDRVDQPQHFGDGTRLSIL.

The CDR3, as DNA: TGTGCCAGCAGCACCGGACAGACAGCCAAAAACATTCAGTACTTC. Translated: CASSTGQTAKNIQYF. The rearrangement uses TRBV11-2 and TRBJ2-4, with D tentatively TRBD1 (6 bases). CDR3 length: 15 amino acids. Germline V gives CDR1 SGHAT, CDR2 FQNNGV. V lost 5 bases, J lost 0 bases, and 11 bases lay in between. Full variable domain (outside the CDR3, taken from reference TRBV11-2 and TRBJ2-4): EAGVAQSPRYKIIEKRQSVAFWCNPISGHATLYWYQQILGQGPKLLIQFQNNGVVDDSQLPKDRFSAERLKGVDSTLKIQPAKLEDSAVYLCASSTGQTAKNIQYFGAGTRLSVL.

The V gene is TRBV29-1, the J gene TRBJ2-1, with D perhaps matching TRBD2 (5 bases). CDR1 is SQVTM and CDR2 is ANQGSEA in the germline V gene. This CDR3 spans 9 amino acids. V shed 7 bases and J shed 7 bases, with 5 bases lying between them. The CDR3 here is CSGGNEQFF. In nucleotides, the CDR3 is TGCAGCGGAGGGAATGAGCAGTTCTTC.

V and J are TRBV7-9 and TRBJ2-3; TRBD1 matches at 10 bases. The V segment lost 4 bases and the J segment 3 bases; nucleotides outside the gene matches: 1. The V gene's germline CDR1 is SEHNR and CDR2 FQNEAQ (reference sequence). The CDR3 runs to 14 residues. The CDR3: CASSSDRGTDTQYF. The CDR3 DNA reads TGTGCCAGCAGCTCGGACAGGGGGACAGATACGCAGTATTTT. Combining the CDR3 with reference TRBV7-9 and TRBJ2-3 gives the whole variable domain DTGVSQNPRHKITKRGQNVTFRCDPISEHNRLYWYRQTLGQGPEFLTYFQNEAQLEKSRLLSDRFSAERPKGSFSTLEIQRTEQGDSAMYLCASSSDRGTDTQYFGPGTRLTVL.